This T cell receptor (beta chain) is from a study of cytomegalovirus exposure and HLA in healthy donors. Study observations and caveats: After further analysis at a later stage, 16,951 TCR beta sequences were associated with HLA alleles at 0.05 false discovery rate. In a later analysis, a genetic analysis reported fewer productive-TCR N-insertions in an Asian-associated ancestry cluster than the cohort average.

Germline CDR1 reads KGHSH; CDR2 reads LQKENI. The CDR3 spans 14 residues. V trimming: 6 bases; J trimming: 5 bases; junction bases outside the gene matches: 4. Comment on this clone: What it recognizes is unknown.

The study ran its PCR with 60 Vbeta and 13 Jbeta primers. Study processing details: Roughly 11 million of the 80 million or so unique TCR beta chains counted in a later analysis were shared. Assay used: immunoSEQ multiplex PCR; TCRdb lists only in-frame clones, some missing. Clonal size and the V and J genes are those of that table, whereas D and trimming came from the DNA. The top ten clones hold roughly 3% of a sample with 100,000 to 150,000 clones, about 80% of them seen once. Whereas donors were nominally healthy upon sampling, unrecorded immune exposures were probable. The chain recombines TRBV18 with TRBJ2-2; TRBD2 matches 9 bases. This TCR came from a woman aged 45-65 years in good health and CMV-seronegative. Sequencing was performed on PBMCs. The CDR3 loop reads CASSQGLATGELFF. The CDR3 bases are TGTGCCAGCTCCCAGGGACTAGCTACCGGGGAGCTGTTTTTT.